This T cell receptor (beta chain) derives from a study of vaccination and CD4 T cells after COVID-19. CD4+ T cells that had been cultured provided DNA sequenced with the Oncomine TCR Beta short-read assay. In this case, cultured CD4+ T cells provided the extracted genomic DNA. In TCRdb, the PCR reads were re-called with MiXCR into one record per CDR3 protein. Of about 15,000 distinct CDR3 sequences detected, about 55% appear once; the ten largest clones hold over 12%. Regarding treatment: approximately 9-day PBMC culture with coronavirus spike peptide pools or control peptides (ViraFEST assay). ViraFEST used peptide pools to expand antigen-specific T cells and subsequently sequenced their TCRs. About this clonotype: Its target is not known.

This sequence originates from a human donor who had recovered from COVID-19. The source material was CD4+ T cells from blood, cultured in vitro.

CDR3 DNA: TGTGCCAGCAGCTTAGCTTCGGGAACCCAAGAGACCCAGTACTTC. Residues: CASSLASGTQETQYF. The chain recombines TRBV7-2 with TRBJ2-5; a weak D match, TRBD2 (5 bases). CDR3 length: 15 residues. The germline V gene encodes CDR1 SGHTA and CDR2 FQGNSA. The V end was cut by 0 bases, the J end by 1 base, with 9 bases between.